The 15 T cell receptor beta chains given below trace back to one sample, sequenced in a study of T cell repertoires in cytomegalovirus infection. TCRdb re-called the reads with MiXCR, one entry per CDR3 protein. The data contain roughly 630,000 distinct CDR3 sequences, about 24% of them singletons. The source material was CD8+ T cells from PBMCs. The receptors were sampled from a human donor in good health (CMV status not recorded). Some clones in this sample may be carry-over from other donors' samples.

On this clonotype: With a much larger clone just one base away, this may be a read error. The rearrangement joins TRBV12-3 or TRBV12-4 to TRBJ2-1, with 7 bases fitting TRBD1. The CDR3 is made up of 16 amino acids. The CDR3 region is CVSSSPTGPRGNEQFF. In DNA form, the CDR3 reads TGTGTCAGCAGTTCACCGACAGGGCCCAGGGGGAATGAGCAGTTCTTC.

This chain links TRBV10-3 with TRBJ1-1; D remains unclear. Trimming shortened V by 6 bases and J by 7 bases, and 27 bases separated the two germline ends. CDR1 ENHRY and CDR2 SYGVKD come from the germline V gene. This CDR3 contains 17 residues. The CDR3 loop reads CAISRGATGPERGEAFF. The CDR3 DNA reads as TGTGCCATCAGCCGCGGCGCCACTGGACCCGAACGAGGTGAAGCTTTCTTT.

On this clonotype itself: It may be a read error: a sequence one base away is much more abundant. The chain is built from TRBV27 and TRBJ2-2, with a possible D match to TRBD2 (6 bases). CDR1 is MNHEY, CDR2 SMNVEV, per germline (reference sequence). CDR3 length: 17 residues. CDR3 DNA: TGTGCCAACAGTTTATTTGTCTTCGGGGGACCCACCGGGGAGCTGTTTTTT. Protein sequence: CANSLFVFGGPTGELFF.

V usage is TRBV7-4 and J usage is TRBJ2-7; D remains ambiguous. CDR1 is SGHVT, CDR2 SQSDAQ, per germline. The germline V and J ends were trimmed by 0 bases and 5 bases, with 5 bases remaining between them. This CDR3 region has 12 residues. CDR3 nucleotide sequence: TGTGCCAGCAGCTTAGCTTTTGACGAGCAGTACGTC. Translating it yields CASSLAFDEQYV.

This clonotype was recorded many times. V is TRBV7-2 and J is TRBJ1-5, with unresolved D. The CDR3 totals 16 residues. In germline, CDR1 is SGHTA, CDR2 FQGNSA. V shed 1 base and J shed 5 bases, with 15 bases lying between them. The CDR3 sequence: CASSLGWASPYQPQHF. DNA for the CDR3: TGTGCCAGCAGCTTAGGCTGGGCATCTCCTTATCAGCCCCAGCATTTT.

This clonotype has at least ten counts. The rearrangement links TRBV7-8 to TRBJ1-2, with a possible D match to TRBD1 (6 bases). This CDR3 comprises 19 residues. The V gene lost 0 bases and the J gene lost 5 bases, with 25 bases spanning the gap. Germline lookup yields CDR1 SGHVS and CDR2 FQNEAQ. CDR3 DNA: TGTGCCAGCAGCTTAGCAAGGGACATTTTCCCTGGGGGGCATTATGGCTACACCTTC. It is translated as CASSLARDIFPGGHYGYTF.

The gene calls are TRBV29-1 and TRBJ2-2; 10 bases align to TRBD1. Unmatched junction bases numbered 3, after V lost 4 bases and J lost 1 base. The CDR3 is 15 amino acids. Germline V lookup: CDR1 SQVTM, CDR2 ANQGSEA. The DNA for the CDR3 is TGCAGCGTTGTTGGGACAGGGGTGAACACCGGGGAGCTGTTTTTT. As protein: CSVVGTGVNTGELFF.

This clonotype has a handful of counts. The chain combines TRBV6-2 or TRBV6-3 with TRBJ1-2; D is undetermined. The CDR3 spans 15 residues. V dropped 5 bases and J dropped 3 bases, with 16 bases sitting between them. The germline gives CDR1 MNHEY, CDR2 SVGEGT. This CDR3 reads CASSHPLEAHYGYTF. The CDR3 DNA reads TGTGCCAGCAGTCACCCCCTGGAAGCGCACTATGGCTACACCTTC.

The chain employs TRBV14 and TRBJ1-2; no clear D gene. The germline V and J ends were trimmed by 0 bases and 7 bases, with 6 bases remaining between them. Germline lookup yields CDR1 SGHDN and CDR2 FVKESK. CDR3 length: 12 residues. CDR3 DNA sequence: TGTGCCAGCAGCCAAGATAGAAGTGGCTACACCTTC. This encodes CASSQDRSGYTF. The variable domain in full, completed from reference TRBV14 and TRBJ1-2, reads EAGVTQFPSHSVIEKGQTVTLRCDPISGHDNLYWYRRVMGKEIKFLLHFVKESKQDESGMPNNRFLAERTGGTYSTLKVQPAELEDSGVYFCASSQDRSGYTFGSGTRLTVV.

The CDR3 here is CSVPTGFYNEQFF. Here the CDR3 DNA reads TGCAGCGTCCCAACAGGGTTCTACAATGAGCAGTTCTTC. This chain connects TRBV29-1 to TRBJ2-1, with a tentative D call TRBD1 (6 bases). The germline V gene encodes CDR1 SQVTM and CDR2 ANQGSEA. Trimming took off 6 bases at V and 3 bases at J, with 12 bases between the two ends. This CDR3 region has 13 residues.

This clonotype was picked up a small number of times. The rearrangement joins TRBV14 to TRBJ2-7, with TRBD2 matching over 7 bases. CDR1 SGHDN and CDR2 FVKESK come from the germline V gene. V lost 1 base and J lost 3; bases outside the gene matches: 12. The CDR3 sequence is 17 residues long. The CDR3 DNA follows: TGTGCCAGCAGCCAAGCCTGGGGGGACTATCTCGGCTACGAGCAGTACTTC. This sequence encodes CASSQAWGDYLGYEQYF.

In the case of this clonotype: A read error is possible here, since a much larger clone lies one base away. The chain uses TRBV7-6 and TRBJ2-1; 8 nucleotides align to TRBD2. CDR1 and CDR2 from the germline V gene are SGHVS and FNYEAQ. The CDR3 is 16 amino acids. In nucleotides, the CDR3 is TGTGTCAGCAGCTTAGGGGCCGGGACTAGTGGGAATGAGCAGTTCTTC. This translates into CVSSLGAGTSGNEQFF.

The chain uses TRBV20-1 and TRBJ2-7, with D maybe TRBD2 (7 bases). This CDR3 spans 13 amino acids. Trimming removed 7 bases at V and 9 bases at J, with 22 bases between. The germline V gene encodes CDR1 DFQATT and CDR2 SNEGSKA (reference sequence). The CDR3 DNA reads TGCAGTGGGGGGGAGGGGGGGCCGAAAGCGCAGTACTTC. Translated, it gives CSGGEGGPKAQYF.

This clonotype was found many times. The V call is TRBV7-2, the J call TRBJ2-1; a weak D match, TRBD1 (5 bases). V shed 1 base and J shed 7 bases, with 11 bases lying between them. The CDR3 has 14 amino acids. Germline assignment: CDR1 SGHTA and CDR2 FQGNSA. The DNA of the CDR3 is TGTGCCAGCAGCTTAGGCTTAGGGGAAAATGAGCAGTTCTTC. Translated: CASSLGLGENEQFF.

For this clonotype: Given a much more abundant clone one base away, this may be a read error. The chain is built from TRBV7-4 and TRBJ1-3; D is possibly TRBD1 (6 bases). The CDR3 is 16 residues long. Germline CDR1 and CDR2: SGHVT and SQSDAQ. CDR3 nucleotide sequence: TGTACCAGCAGCCCCCGGACAGCCTACTCTGGAAACACCATATATTTT. This codes for CTSSPRTAYSGNTIYF.